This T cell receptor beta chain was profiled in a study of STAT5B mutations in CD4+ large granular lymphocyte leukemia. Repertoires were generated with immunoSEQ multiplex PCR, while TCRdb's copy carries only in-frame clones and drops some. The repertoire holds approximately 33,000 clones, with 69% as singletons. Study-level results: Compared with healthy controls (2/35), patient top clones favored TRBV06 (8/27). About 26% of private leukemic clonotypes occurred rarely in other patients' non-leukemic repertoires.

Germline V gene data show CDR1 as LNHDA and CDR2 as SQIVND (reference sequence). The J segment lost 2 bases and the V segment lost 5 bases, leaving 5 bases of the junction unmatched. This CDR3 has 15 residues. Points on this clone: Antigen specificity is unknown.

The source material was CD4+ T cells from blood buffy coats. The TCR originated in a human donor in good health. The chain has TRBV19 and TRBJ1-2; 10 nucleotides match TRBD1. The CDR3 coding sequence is TGTGCCAGTAGTCATGAGGGACAGGGGAACTATGGCTACACCTTC. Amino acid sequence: CASSHEGQGNYGYTF.